Shown below are 10 T cell receptor beta chains from a single sample sequenced in a study of cytomegalovirus exposure and HLA in healthy donors. Measured with immunoSEQ multiplex PCR; TCRdb has only the in-frame clones, and not every one. This table has a few hundred thousand clones, about nine tenths appearing once. The sample taken for sequencing was PBMCs. Receptor source: a young woman in good health and CMV-seronegative.

The chain uses TRBV6-1 and TRBJ1-6; the match to TRBD1 covers 8 bases. Losses at the gene ends were 2 bases for V and 11 bases for J; bases not matched to a gene: 8. The CDR3 runs 15 residues. Germline assignment: CDR1 MNHNS and CDR2 SASEGT. The CDR3 DNA sequence: TGTGCCAGCAGTGAAAGCGGCAGGGGGCTGACACCCCTCCACTTT. Residues: CASSESGRGLTPLHF.

This clone showed up just once. The chain employs TRBV7-6 and TRBJ2-5; 8 bases are a match to TRBD2. V dropped 3 bases and J dropped 1; count of bases not matched to a gene: 10. There are 17 residues in the CDR3. Per germline, CDR1 SGHVS and CDR2 FNYEAQ. DNA for the CDR3: TGTGCCAGCAGCTTGAGTGTCTTAGCGGGGTCCCAAGAGACCCAGTACTTC. Translation gives CASSLSVLAGSQETQYF.

The chain has TRBV28 and TRBJ2-7; 7 nucleotides align to TRBD1. CDR1 and CDR2 from the germline V gene are MDHEN and SYDVKM. The CDR3 totals 17 residues. The V and J ends lost 4 bases and 3 bases, in that order; junction bases with no gene match: 15. The CDR3 sequence: CASSSIMTGSLHYEQYF. The CDR3 bases are TGTGCCAGCAGTTCTATAATGACAGGGTCCCTCCACTACGAGCAGTACTTC.

The V and J genes are TRBV28 and TRBJ2-3; a possible D gene is TRBD2 (6 bases). This CDR3 spans 17 amino acids. Per the germline V gene, CDR1 is MDHEN and CDR2 is SYDVKM. The V and J ends lost 5 bases and 4 bases respectively, with 22 bases between them. CDR3 in amino acids: CASSHDRDLEESDTQYF. CDR3 sequence (DNA): TGTGCCAGCAGTCACGACCGGGACTTAGAGGAATCAGATACGCAGTATTTT.

V gene TRBV15 combines with J gene TRBJ2-7; the D gene is possibly TRBD2 (6 bases). The CDR3 loop spans 15 amino acids. V lost 0 bases, J lost 5 bases, and 14 bases lay in between. The germline CDR1 and CDR2 sequences are LNHNV and YYDKDF (reference sequence). The CDR3 coding sequence is TGTGCCACCAGCAGAGATGCTGGGAGGACTAACGAGCAGTACTTC. Translating gives CATSRDAGRTNEQYF.

The V and J genes are TRBV28 and TRBJ2-4; D is perhaps TRBD2 (6 bases). The V gene lost 6 bases and the J gene lost 0 bases, with 12 bases spanning the gap. The length of the CDR3 is 15 residues. The germline gives CDR1 MDHEN, CDR2 SYDVKM. In nucleotides, the CDR3 is TGTGCCAGCAGAAATGGGGGGTTAGCCAAAAACATTCAGTACTTC. Protein product: CASRNGGLAKNIQYF.

The rearrangement uses TRBV5-4 and TRBJ2-3, with 9 bases that match TRBD2. V was pared by 3 bases and J by 2 bases, with 7 bases of the junction left unmatched. From germline, CDR1 is SGHNT and CDR2 YYREEE (reference sequence). The CDR3 has 16 residues. CDR3 in amino acids: CASSSRLAEYTDTQYF. The CDR3 region has the DNA TGTGCCAGCAGCTCCCGACTAGCGGAATACACAGATACGCAGTATTTT.

In this sample, this clone turned up a few times. The V call is TRBV7-8, the J call TRBJ1-2; no clear D gene. V lost 5 bases and J lost 8, with 9 bases in between. The CDR3 is 11 amino acids. Germline assignment: CDR1 SGHVS and CDR2 FQNEAQ. This CDR3 is CASSPGLGYTF. The DNA of the CDR3 is TGTGCCAGCAGCCCAGGATTGGGCTACACCTTC.

The chain uses TRBV9 and TRBJ2-3; 7 nucleotides align to TRBD1. The J segment lost 3 bases and the V segment lost 3 bases, leaving 7 bases of the junction unmatched. Looked up from germline, CDR1 is SGDLS and CDR2 is YYNGEE. The CDR3 runs to 15 residues. The CDR3, as DNA: TGTGCCAGCAGCGCCGAGGGGGCCAGGACAGATACGCAGTATTTT. This codes for CASSAEGARTDTQYF.

The gene calls are TRBV4-1 and TRBJ1-1, with 7 nucleotides matching TRBD1. Germline assignment: CDR1 MGHRA and CDR2 YSYEKL. CDR3 size: 15 residues. The V gene end was trimmed by 1 base and the J gene end by 10 bases; junction bases not matched to a gene: 12. CDR3 DNA: TGCGCCAGCAGCCAAGTGGGTTCCGGGACAGTGAGAGCTTTCTTT. Translation: CASSQVGSGTVRAFF.